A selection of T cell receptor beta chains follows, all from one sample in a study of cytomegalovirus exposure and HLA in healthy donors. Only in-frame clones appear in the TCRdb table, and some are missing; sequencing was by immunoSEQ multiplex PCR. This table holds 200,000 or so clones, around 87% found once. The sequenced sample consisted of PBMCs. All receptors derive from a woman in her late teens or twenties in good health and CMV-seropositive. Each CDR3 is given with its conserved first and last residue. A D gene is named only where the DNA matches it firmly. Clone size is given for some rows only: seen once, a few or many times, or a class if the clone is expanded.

cdr3_aa: CASGGRQEFSYEQYF
cdr3_nt: TGTGCCAGCGGAGGCCGGCAGGAATTCTCCTACGAGCAGTACTTC
cdr3_length: 15
d_call: .
v_call: TRBV28
j_call: TRBJ2-7
clone_size: .

cdr3_aa: CASSVGTGSNEQYF
cdr3_nt: TGTGCCAGCAGCGTAGGGACAGGGTCGAACGAGCAGTACTTC
cdr3_length: 14
d_call: TRBD1
v_call: TRBV9
j_call: TRBJ2-7
clone_size: .

cdr3_aa: CASNTGTSEYYEQYF
cdr3_nt: TGTGCCAGCAACACCGGGACTAGCGAGTACTACGAGCAGTACTTC
cdr3_length: 15
d_call: TRBD2
v_call: TRBV6-5
j_call: TRBJ2-7
clone_size: few

cdr3_aa: CASRSTGAGQPQHF
cdr3_nt: TGTGCCAGCAGAAGTACAGGGGCTGGTCAGCCCCAGCATTTT
cdr3_length: 14
d_call: TRBD1
v_call: TRBV7-8
j_call: TRBJ1-5
clone_size: .

cdr3_aa: CASKDGREQFF
cdr3_nt: TGTGCCAGTAAAGATGGTCGGGAGCAGTTCTTC
cdr3_length: 11
d_call: .
v_call: TRBV19
j_call: TRBJ2-1
clone_size: .

cdr3_aa: CASTGQGGYEQYF
cdr3_nt: TGTGCCAGCACTGGACAGGGAGGCTACGAGCAGTACTTC
cdr3_length: 13
d_call: TRBD1
v_call: TRBV27
j_call: TRBJ2-7
clone_size: .

cdr3_aa: CASSVQGAFETQYF
cdr3_nt: TGTGCCAGCAGTGTACAGGGGGCTTTCGAGACCCAGTACTTC
cdr3_length: 14
d_call: TRBD1
v_call: TRBV6-1
j_call: TRBJ2-5
clone_size: .

cdr3_aa: CAWSTAEAFF
cdr3_nt: TGTGCCTGGAGCACAGCTGAAGCTTTCTTT
cdr3_length: 10
d_call: .
v_call: TRBV30
j_call: TRBJ1-1
clone_size: few

cdr3_aa: CASSPDRSLYGYTF
cdr3_nt: TGTGCCAGCTCACCCGACAGGTCCCTCTATGGCTACACCTTC
cdr3_length: 14
d_call: .
v_call: TRBV18
j_call: TRBJ1-2
clone_size: .

cdr3_aa: CASSQVQAFVTF
cdr3_nt: TGCGCCAGCAGCCAAGTTCAGGCCTTTGTCACCTTC
cdr3_length: 12
d_call: .
v_call: TRBV4-1
j_call: TRBJ1-2
clone_size: .

cdr3_aa: CASSRLAGTLTDTQYF
cdr3_nt: TGTGCCAGCTCTCGTCTAGCGGGAACCCTCACAGATACGCAGTATTTT
cdr3_length: 16
d_call: TRBD2
v_call: TRBV18
j_call: TRBJ2-3
clone_size: .

cdr3_aa: CASSFRDNSYEQYF
cdr3_nt: TGCGCCAGCAGCTTCCGGGACAACTCCTACGAGCAGTACTTC
cdr3_length: 14
d_call: .
v_call: TRBV5-1
j_call: TRBJ2-7
clone_size: .

cdr3_aa: CSAEFNEQFF
cdr3_nt: TGCAGTGCTGAGTTCAATGAGCAGTTCTTC
cdr3_length: 10
d_call: .
v_call: TRBV20-1
j_call: TRBJ2-1
clone_size: .

cdr3_aa: CASSRGGKSSYEQYF
cdr3_nt: TGTGCCAGCAGTCGAGGGGGCAAAAGCTCCTACGAGCAGTACTTC
cdr3_length: 15
d_call: TRBD1
v_call: TRBV6-5
j_call: TRBJ2-7
clone_size: .

cdr3_aa: CASSLAVARRDRHYGYTF
cdr3_nt: TGTGCCAGCAGCTTGGCTGTGGCCCGCCGGGACAGGCACTATGGCTACACCTTC
cdr3_length: 18
d_call: TRBD1
v_call: TRBV5-8
j_call: TRBJ1-2
clone_size: few

cdr3_aa: CSVEGTGFYGYTF
cdr3_nt: TGCAGCGTTGAAGGGACAGGGTTCTATGGCTACACCTTC
cdr3_length: 13
d_call: TRBD1
v_call: TRBV29-1
j_call: TRBJ1-2
clone_size: .

cdr3_aa: CASSPPTGLNQPQHF
cdr3_nt: TGTGCCAGCAGTCCCCCGACAGGGCTCAATCAGCCCCAGCATTTT
cdr3_length: 15
d_call: TRBD1
v_call: TRBV28
j_call: TRBJ1-5
clone_size: .

cdr3_aa: CASSLVLTDTQYF
cdr3_nt: TGTGCCAGCTCACTTGTCCTCACAGATACGCAGTATTTT
cdr3_length: 13
d_call: .
v_call: TRBV18
j_call: TRBJ2-3
clone_size: .

cdr3_aa: CASSSGTSGYEQYF
cdr3_nt: TGCGCCAGCAGCTCCGGGACTAGCGGCTACGAGCAGTACTTC
cdr3_length: 14
d_call: TRBD2
v_call: TRBV5-1
j_call: TRBJ2-7
clone_size: few

cdr3_aa: CASSLPPQGQDTEAFF
cdr3_nt: TGCGCCAGCAGCTTGCCCCCACAGGGTCAGGACACTGAAGCTTTCTTT
cdr3_length: 16
d_call: .
v_call: TRBV5-1
j_call: TRBJ1-1
clone_size: .

cdr3_aa: CATSRDTVNYGYTF
cdr3_nt: TGTGCCACCAGCAGAGACACTGTAAACTATGGCTACACCTTC
cdr3_length: 14
d_call: .
v_call: TRBV15
j_call: TRBJ1-2
clone_size: .

cdr3_aa: CASSLDRATNEKLFF
cdr3_nt: TGCGCCAGCAGCTTGGACAGGGCAACTAATGAAAAACTGTTTTTT
cdr3_length: 15
d_call: .
v_call: TRBV5-1
j_call: TRBJ1-4
clone_size: .

cdr3_aa: CSAGGRTGAYNEQFF
cdr3_nt: TGCAGCGCTGGAGGCCGGACAGGGGCCTACAATGAGCAGTTCTTC
cdr3_length: 15
d_call: TRBD1
v_call: TRBV29-1
j_call: TRBJ2-1
clone_size: .

cdr3_aa: CASTLSLRSGANVLTF
cdr3_nt: TGTGCCAGCACTCTTTCTCTGCGGTCTGGGGCCAACGTCCTGACTTTC
cdr3_length: 16
d_call: .
v_call: TRBV28
j_call: TRBJ2-6
clone_size: .

cdr3_aa: CSVYAGGYTGELFF
cdr3_nt: TGCAGCGTTTACGCAGGGGGATACACCGGGGAGCTGTTTTTT
cdr3_length: 14
d_call: TRBD1
v_call: TRBV29-1
j_call: TRBJ2-2
clone_size: .

cdr3_aa: CASSLSIRGNTEAFF
cdr3_nt: TGTGCCAGCAGTTTATCTATTAGGGGGAACACTGAAGCTTTCTTT
cdr3_length: 15
d_call: .
v_call: TRBV27
j_call: TRBJ1-1
clone_size: .

cdr3_aa: CATGSEAYEQYF
cdr3_nt: TGTGCCACAGGGTCGGAAGCCTACGAGCAGTACTTC
cdr3_length: 12
d_call: .
v_call: TRBV10-3
j_call: TRBJ2-7
clone_size: .

cdr3_aa: CASSLISGTYNEQFF
cdr3_nt: TGTGCCAGCAGTTTAATAAGCGGCACCTACAATGAGCAGTTCTTC
cdr3_length: 15
d_call: .
v_call: TRBV27
j_call: TRBJ2-1
clone_size: once

cdr3_aa: CASSVKLAATGELFF
cdr3_nt: TGTGCCAGTAGTGTAAAACTAGCGGCCACCGGGGAGCTGTTTTTT
cdr3_length: 15
d_call: TRBD2
v_call: TRBV19
j_call: TRBJ2-2
clone_size: .

cdr3_aa: CASRIWGDTGELFF
cdr3_nt: TGCGCCAGCAGGATCTGGGGGGACACCGGGGAGCTGTTTTTT
cdr3_length: 14
d_call: .
v_call: TRBV5-1
j_call: TRBJ2-2
clone_size: .

cdr3_aa: CASSPDGTGGKPQHF
cdr3_nt: TGTGCCAGCAGCCCTGACGGCACAGGGGGCAAGCCCCAGCATTTT
cdr3_length: 15
d_call: TRBD1
v_call: TRBV5-5
j_call: TRBJ1-5
clone_size: .